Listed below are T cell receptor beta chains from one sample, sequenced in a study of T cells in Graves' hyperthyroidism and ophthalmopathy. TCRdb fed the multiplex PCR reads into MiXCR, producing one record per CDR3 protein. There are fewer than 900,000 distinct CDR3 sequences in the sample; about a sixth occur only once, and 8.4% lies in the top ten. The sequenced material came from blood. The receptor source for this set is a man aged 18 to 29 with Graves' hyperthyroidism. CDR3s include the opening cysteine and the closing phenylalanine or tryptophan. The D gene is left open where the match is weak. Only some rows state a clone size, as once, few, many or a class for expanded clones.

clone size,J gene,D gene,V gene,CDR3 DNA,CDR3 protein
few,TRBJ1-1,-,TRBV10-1,TGCGCCAGACGAGGGACGAACACTGAAGCTTTCTTT,CARRGTNTEAFF
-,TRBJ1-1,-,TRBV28,TGTGCCAGCAGTTTTGGTCCCAGCTACACTGAAGCTTTCTTT,CASSFGPSYTEAFF
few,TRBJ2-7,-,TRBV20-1,TGCAGTGCTAGAGGACTCTCGTCCTCCTACGAGCAGTACTTC,CSARGLSSSYEQYF
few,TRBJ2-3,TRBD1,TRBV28,TGTGCCAGCAGTTTGGGACAGGGGTCGGGCACAGATACGCAGTATTTT,CASSLGQGSGTDTQYF
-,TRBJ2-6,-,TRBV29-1,TGCAGCGCACCGTTTGGGGCCAACGTCCTGACTTTC,CSAPFGANVLTF
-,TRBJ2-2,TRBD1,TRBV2,TGTGCCAGCAGCGGACAGGGTCAGGGCGGGGAGCTGTTTTTT,CASSGQGQGGELFF
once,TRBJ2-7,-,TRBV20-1,TGCAGTTTACCGAGACCCGGAAGGGTGTACGAGCAGTACTTC,CSLPRPGRVYEQYF
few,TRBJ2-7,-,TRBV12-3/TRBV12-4,TGTGCCAGCAGTTTAAAAGGGCAGGGGCCCTACGAGCAGTACTTC,CASSLKGQGPYEQYF
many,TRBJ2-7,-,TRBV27,TGTGCCAGCAGTTCTAGCCCCGTGGGGGAGCAGTACTTC,CASSSSPVGEQYF
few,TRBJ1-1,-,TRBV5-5,TGTGCCAGCAGTTGGGACGCCACTGAAGCTTTCTTT,CASSWDATEAFF